This T cell receptor beta chain was captured by sequencing in a study of blood T cell repertoires in COVID-19. Study details: Researchers got acute and convalescent COVID-19 samples from the United States, Italy and Spain. The cDNA or gDNA used as material had been derived from T cells, B-cell-depleted T cells, or PBMCs.

The authors' processing: Reference gene primer amplification yielded estimated nucleated cell counts. Assay used: immunoSEQ multiplex PCR; TCRdb lists only in-frame clones, some missing. The D gene and trimming were derived from the DNA, and the V and J assignments and clone size from that table. The sample records around 320,000 clones, about nine tenths being singletons. Patients of the Seattle cohort, enrolled during active infection, were followed longitudinally. The sequenced sample was peripheral blood. This sequence was found in a woman aged 25-40 years with COVID-19, enrolled during active disease.

Here the CDR3 reads CASRGQLSYSPLHF. CDR3 in DNA: TGTGCCAGCAGGGGACAGTTATCCTATTCACCCCTCCACTTT. The J gene is TRBJ1-6, the V gene TRBV2, with TRBD1 matching over 7 bases. The CDR3 has 14 amino acids. Germline-derived CDR1 and CDR2 are SNHLY and FYNNEI. Losses at the gene ends were 6 bases for V and 8 bases for J; bases not matched to a gene: 7.